These 3 T cell receptor beta chains were all obtained from the same sample, sequenced in a study of OX40 agonist ivuxolimab in advanced cancers. Clones were sequenced by immunoSEQ multiplex PCR, and TCRdb holds only the in-frame ones, with some missing. This table holds under 65,000 clones, roughly nine tenths found once. Here the sequenced sample was CD4+ or CD8+ T cells sorted from blood, taken in a trial of the OX40 agonist ivuxolimab. These receptors came from an adult with an advanced solid tumor such as melanoma, head and neck, liver or kidney cancer.

This clone appeared a single time. V gene TRBV5-1 combines with J gene TRBJ1-4; 8 nucleotides match TRBD1. Trimming cost V 4 bases and J 7 bases; bases outside gene matches: 12. Germline loops: CDR1 SGHRS, CDR2 YFSETQ. The CDR3 contains 16 residues. CDR3 loop: CASSMGDRPGGEKLFF. The CDR3 DNA sequence: TGCGCCAGCAGCATGGGGGACAGGCCGGGTGGTGAAAAACTGTTTTTT.

The V call is TRBV9, the J call TRBJ2-4; no reliable D call. This CDR3 has 15 amino acids. The germline V gene encodes CDR1 SGDLS and CDR2 YYNGEE. The germline V and J ends were trimmed by 0 bases and 6 bases, with 13 bases remaining between them. In DNA form, the CDR3 reads TGTGCCAGCAGCGTAGCACCGCGAGACACAAACATTCAGTACTTC. Amino acid sequence: CASSVAPRDTNIQYF.

This clone was observed a handful of times. The chain recombines TRBV19 with TRBJ1-1; 7 positions agree with TRBD1. This CDR3 spans 14 amino acids. With V trimmed by 6 bases and J by 0 bases, 4 bases remained unmatched. Germline values: CDR1 LNHDA, CDR2 SQIVND (reference sequence). This chain's CDR3 is CASRQTGVNTEAFF. The CDR3 DNA reads as TGTGCCAGTAGACAAACAGGGGTGAACACTGAAGCTTTCTTT.